This T cell receptor beta chain was retrieved from a study of T-cell reconstitution after alpha-beta-depleted transplantation in children. Unique molecular identifiers were incorporated into the prepared TCRbeta library. TCRdb re-derived calls from the PCR reads in MiXCR, one entry per CDR3 protein. The data hold roughly 500,000 distinct CDR3 sequences, with 32% observed a single time. Sequenced material: PBMCs from the stem cell graft donor, taken from the stem cell graft. This sequence originates from a human donor who donated a stem cell graft to a child with aplastic anemia.

The CDR3 region has the DNA TGTGCCAGCAGCTTCTCTAGCGGGGGCTCCTACAATGAGCAGTTCTTC. The encoded protein is CASSFSSGGSYNEQFF. The rearrangement joins TRBV7-9 to TRBJ2-1, with 10 bases matching TRBD2. V lost 3 bases and J lost 0; bases outside the gene matches: 2. CDR3 size: 16 residues. CDR1 is SEHNR, CDR2 FQNEAQ, per germline (reference sequence).